Sequencing of this T cell receptor beta chain was carried out in a study of T-cell memory formation after mild COVID-19. Study summary: Largely, TCR clusters stayed within a single donor.

Study-wide results and limits: Detection of some responders pre-infection suggested pre-existing cross-reactive memory T cells participated.

As concerns this clonotype: Its antigen is not known.

TCRdb reprocessed the 5' RACE reads via MiXCR and lists one record per CDR3 protein. The data contain about 540,000 distinct CDR3 sequences, 20% of them seen just once; the ten biggest clones take up around 13%. Sequenced input: PBMCs or a T cell subset sorted from them (not recorded which). This sequence was found in an adult woman who had mild COVID-19 (a few samples of this study predate the infection). Cell type and time point are not known.

CDR3 coding DNA: TGCAGTGCTAGAGAATGGGGCAATGAGCAGTTCTTC. Amino acid sequence: CSAREWGNEQFF. J is TRBJ2-1 and V is TRBV20-1; D unresolved. This CDR3 is built from 12 residues. Germline CDR1 is DFQATT and CDR2 is SNEGSKA (reference sequence). V was clipped by 0 bases and J by 6 bases, with 6 bases between them.